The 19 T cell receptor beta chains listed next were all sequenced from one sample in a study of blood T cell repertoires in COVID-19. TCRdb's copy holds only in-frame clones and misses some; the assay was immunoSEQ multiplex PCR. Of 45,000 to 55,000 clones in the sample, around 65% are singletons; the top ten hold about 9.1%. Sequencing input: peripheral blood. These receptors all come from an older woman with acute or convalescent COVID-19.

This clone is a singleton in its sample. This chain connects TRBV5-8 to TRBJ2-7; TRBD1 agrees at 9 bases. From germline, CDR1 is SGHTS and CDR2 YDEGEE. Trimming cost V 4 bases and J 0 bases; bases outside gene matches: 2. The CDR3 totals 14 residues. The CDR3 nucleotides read TGTGCCAGCAGCCGACAGGGGGGCTCCTACGAGCAGTACTTC. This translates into CASSRQGGSYEQYF. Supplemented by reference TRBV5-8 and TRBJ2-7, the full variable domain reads EAGVTQSPTHLIKTRGQQATLRCSPISGHTSVYWYQQALGLGLQFLLWYDEGEERNRGNFPPRFSGRQFPNYSSELNVNALELEDSALYLCASSRQGGSYEQYFGPGTRLTVT.

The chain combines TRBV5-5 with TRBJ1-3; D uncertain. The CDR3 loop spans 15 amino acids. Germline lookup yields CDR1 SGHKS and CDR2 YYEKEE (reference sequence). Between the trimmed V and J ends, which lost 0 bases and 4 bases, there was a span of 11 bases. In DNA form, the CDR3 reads TGTGCCAGCAGCTTGGCCGTCGAACAGGGAAACACCATATATTTT. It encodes CASSLAVEQGNTIYF.

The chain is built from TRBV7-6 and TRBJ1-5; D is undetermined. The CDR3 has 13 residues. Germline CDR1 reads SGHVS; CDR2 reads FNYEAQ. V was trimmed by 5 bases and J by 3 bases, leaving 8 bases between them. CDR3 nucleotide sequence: TGTGCCAGCAGCCAGGATACCAATCAGCCCCAGCATTTT. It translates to CASSQDTNQPQHF.

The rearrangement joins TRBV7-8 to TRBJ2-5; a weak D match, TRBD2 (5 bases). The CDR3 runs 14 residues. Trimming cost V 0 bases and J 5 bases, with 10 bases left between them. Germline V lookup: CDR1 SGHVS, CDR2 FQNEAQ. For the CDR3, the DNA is TGTGCCAGCAGCTTAGCACTAGTGGCGGAGACCCAGTACTTC. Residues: CASSLALVAETQYF. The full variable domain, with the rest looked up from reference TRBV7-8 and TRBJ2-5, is GAGVSQSPRYKVAKRGQDVALRCDPISGHVSLFWYQQALGQGPEFLTYFQNEAQLDKSGLPSDRFFAERPEGSVSTLKIQRTQQEDSAVYLCASSLALVAETQYFGPGTRLLVL.

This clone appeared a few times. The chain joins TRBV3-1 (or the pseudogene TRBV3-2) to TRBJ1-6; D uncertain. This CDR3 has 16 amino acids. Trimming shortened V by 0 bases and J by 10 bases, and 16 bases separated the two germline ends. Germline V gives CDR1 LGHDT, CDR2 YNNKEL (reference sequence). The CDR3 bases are TGTGCCAGCAGCCAAGATGCCCAGTCGCTTTCCTCACCCCTCCACTTT. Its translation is CASSQDAQSLSSPLHF.

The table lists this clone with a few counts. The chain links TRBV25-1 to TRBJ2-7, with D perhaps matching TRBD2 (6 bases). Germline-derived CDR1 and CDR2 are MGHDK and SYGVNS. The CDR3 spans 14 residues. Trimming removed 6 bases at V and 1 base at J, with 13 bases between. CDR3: CASRGVGGSYEQYF. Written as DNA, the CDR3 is TGTGCCAGCAGGGGGGTTGGGGGGTCCTACGAGCAGTACTTC.

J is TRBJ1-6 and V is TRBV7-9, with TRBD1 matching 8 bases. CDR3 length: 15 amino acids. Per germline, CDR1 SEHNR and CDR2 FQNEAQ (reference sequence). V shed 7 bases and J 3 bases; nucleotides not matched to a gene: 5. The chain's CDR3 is CASTRQGIYNSPLHF. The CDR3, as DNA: TGTGCCAGCACCAGACAGGGGATCTATAATTCACCCCTCCACTTT.

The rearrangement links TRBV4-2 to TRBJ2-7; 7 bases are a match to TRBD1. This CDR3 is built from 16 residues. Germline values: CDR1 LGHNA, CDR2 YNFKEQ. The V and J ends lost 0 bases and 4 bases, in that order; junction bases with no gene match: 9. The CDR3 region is CASSQEGGVRRYEQYF. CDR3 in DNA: TGTGCCAGCAGCCAAGAAGGGGGCGTGCGGAGATACGAGCAGTACTTC.

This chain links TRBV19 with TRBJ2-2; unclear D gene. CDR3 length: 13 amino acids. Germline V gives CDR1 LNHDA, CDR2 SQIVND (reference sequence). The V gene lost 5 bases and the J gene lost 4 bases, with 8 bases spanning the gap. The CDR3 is CASSSSFTGELFF. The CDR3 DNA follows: TGTGCCAGTAGTTCCAGTTTCACCGGGGAGCTGTTTTTT.

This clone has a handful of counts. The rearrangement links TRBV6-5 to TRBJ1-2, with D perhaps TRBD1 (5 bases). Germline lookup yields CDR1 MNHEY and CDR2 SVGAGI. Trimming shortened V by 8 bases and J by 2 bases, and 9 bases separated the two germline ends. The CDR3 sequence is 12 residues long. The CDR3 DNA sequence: TGTGCCAGCTACTCAGGGAACTATGGCTACACCTTC. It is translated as CASYSGNYGYTF.

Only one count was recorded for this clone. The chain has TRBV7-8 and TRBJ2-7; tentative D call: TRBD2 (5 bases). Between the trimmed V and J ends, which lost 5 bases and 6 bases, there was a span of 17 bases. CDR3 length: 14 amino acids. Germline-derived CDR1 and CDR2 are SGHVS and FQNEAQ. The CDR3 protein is CASSPTWEGSEQYF. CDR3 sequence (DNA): TGTGCCAGCAGCCCAACCTGGGAAGGGAGCGAGCAGTACTTC. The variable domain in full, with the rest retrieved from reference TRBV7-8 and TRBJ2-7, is GAGVSQSPRYKVAKRGQDVALRCDPISGHVSLFWYQQALGQGPEFLTYFQNEAQLDKSGLPSDRFFAERPEGSVSTLKIQRTQQEDSAVYLCASSPTWEGSEQYFGPGTRLTVT.

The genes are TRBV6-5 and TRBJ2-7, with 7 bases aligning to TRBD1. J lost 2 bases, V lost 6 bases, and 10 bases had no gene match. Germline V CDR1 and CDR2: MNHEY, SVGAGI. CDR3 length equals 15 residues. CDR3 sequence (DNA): TGTGCCAGCAGCGCTCCAGACAGGGCCACCTACGAGCAGTACTTC. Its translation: CASSAPDRATYEQYF.

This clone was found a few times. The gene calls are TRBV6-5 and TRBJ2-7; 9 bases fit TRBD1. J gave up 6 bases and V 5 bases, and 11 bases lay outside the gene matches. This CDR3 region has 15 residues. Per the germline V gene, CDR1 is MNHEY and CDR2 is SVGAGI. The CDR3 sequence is CASSPRGQGTREQYF. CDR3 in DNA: TGTGCCAGCAGTCCGAGGGGACAGGGAACTCGCGAGCAGTACTTC.

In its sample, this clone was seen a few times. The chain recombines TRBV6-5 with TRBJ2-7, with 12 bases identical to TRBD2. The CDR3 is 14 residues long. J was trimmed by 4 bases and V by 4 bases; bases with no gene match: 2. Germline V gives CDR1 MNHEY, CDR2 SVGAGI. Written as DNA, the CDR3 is TGTGCCAGCAGTTCACTAGCGGGGGGATACGAGCAGTACTTC. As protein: CASSSLAGGYEQYF.

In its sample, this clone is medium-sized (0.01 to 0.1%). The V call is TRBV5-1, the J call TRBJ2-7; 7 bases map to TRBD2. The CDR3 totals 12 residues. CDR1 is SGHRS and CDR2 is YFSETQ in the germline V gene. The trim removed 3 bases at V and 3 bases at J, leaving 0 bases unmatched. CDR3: CASSSGGYEQYF. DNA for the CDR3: TGCGCCAGCAGCTCGGGGGGCTACGAGCAGTACTTC.

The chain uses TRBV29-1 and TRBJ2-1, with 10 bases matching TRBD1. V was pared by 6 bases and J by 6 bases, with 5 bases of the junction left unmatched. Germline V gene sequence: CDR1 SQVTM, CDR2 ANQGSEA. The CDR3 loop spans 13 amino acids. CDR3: CSVRRQGANEQFF. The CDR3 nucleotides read TGCAGCGTCCGCAGACAGGGGGCCAATGAGCAGTTCTTC.

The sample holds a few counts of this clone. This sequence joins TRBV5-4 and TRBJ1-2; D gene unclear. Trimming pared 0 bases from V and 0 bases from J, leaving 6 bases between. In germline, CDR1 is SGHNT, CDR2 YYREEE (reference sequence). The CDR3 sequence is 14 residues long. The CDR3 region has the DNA TGTGCCAGCAGCTTGGCAACAGCTAACTATGGCTACACCTTC. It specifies CASSLATANYGYTF.

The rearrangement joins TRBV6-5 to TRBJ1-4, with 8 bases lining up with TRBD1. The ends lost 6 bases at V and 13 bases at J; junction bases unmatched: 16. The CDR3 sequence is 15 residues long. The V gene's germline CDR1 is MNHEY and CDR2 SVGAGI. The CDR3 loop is CASSRQGRSAHRLFF. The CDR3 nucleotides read TGTGCCAGCAGCCGACAGGGGAGATCTGCCCATCGACTGTTTTTT.

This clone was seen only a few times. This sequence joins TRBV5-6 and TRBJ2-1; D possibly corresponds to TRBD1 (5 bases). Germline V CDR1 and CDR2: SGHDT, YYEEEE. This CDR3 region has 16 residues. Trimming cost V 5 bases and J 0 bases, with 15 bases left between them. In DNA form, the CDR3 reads TGTGCCAGCAGTCGGCAGGGTGTGAGCTCCTACAATGAGCAGTTCTTC. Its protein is CASSRQGVSSYNEQFF.